The clone carrying this T cell receptor (beta chain) has at least ten counts. The antigen remains unidentified. The CDR3 has 15 amino acids. V was trimmed by 5 bases and J by 8 bases, leaving 19 bases between them. Germline-derived CDR1 and CDR2 are SEHNR and FQNEAQ (reference sequence). Since all of the isolated RNA was reverse transcribed, expressed TCRB transcripts were what got sequenced. Naive, central memory and regulatory T cell samples produced a mean of about 3.5 million reads. Clones were read by immunoSEQ multiplex PCR, and TCRdb kept only the in-frame ones, dropping some. Of 100,000 to 150,000 clones listed, roughly a sixth were seen once; the top ten hold around 2.5%. The data stem from a study of beta chain features in type 1 diabetes. Study-level results: In comparison with healthy donors, patients had naive, central memory and Treg TCRB repertoires that appeared more similar. When Type 1 diabetes patients were examined, their TCRB CDR3s proved moderately but significantly shorter in all four CD4+ subsets.

This clonotype was sampled from a man aged 18 to 30 with type 1 diabetes. The specimen was central memory CD4+ T cells from blood. V gene TRBV7-9 combines with J gene TRBJ2-4; D might be TRBD2 (6 bases). CDR3 DNA: TGTGCCAGCAGCCCGAAGGGAGGTGGCAGAGACATTCAGTACTTC. This translates into CASSPKGGGRDIQYF.